This TCR gamma chain was sequenced in a study of Vδ1+ human thymocytes. Overall study findings and caveats: Around a fifth of thymic delta-chain sequences were Vdelta2, with few Vdelta3, unlike blood Vdelta1+ controls. Thymic TRG and TRD repertoires appeared highly polyclonal, with Gaussian CDR3 length distributions. Bulk data may be misread because of unexpected Vdelta2 sequences.

Alphabeta T cells were depleted, then CD3+ Vdelta1+ Vdelta2- thymocytes were FACS-sorted. RNA was extracted from the cells and then reverse transcribed. Pooled V-gene forward primers with one constant-region reverse primer generated the CDR3 amplicons by multiplex PCR. TCRdb re-called clones from the multiplex PCR reads using CATT. In the table there are 25,000 to 35,000 gamma-chain clones, about 18% of which are singletons. This CDR3 contains 12 residues. Germline V lookup: CDR1 EGSNGY, CDR2 YDSYNSKV. As concerns this clone: Its antigen remains unidentified. A read error may account for a junction end that differs from germline. Other DNA sequences from this sample encode an identical CDR3 as well.

The sequence was collected from a boy in the first two years of life who had congenital heart surgery. The sequenced sample was Vdelta1+ gamma-delta thymocytes from the thymus. The subset: FACS-sorted CD3+ TCRalphabeta- TCRVdelta1+ TCRVdelta2- thymocytes. The chain combines TRGV2 with TRGJ1 or TRGJ2. The CDR3 protein is CATWDGQYKKLF. CDR3 coding DNA: TGTGCCACCTGGGACGGACAATATAAGAAACTCTTC.